This T cell receptor beta chain appears in the sequencing data of a study of CD8+ T cells in alopecia areata. Study conclusions and caveats: Scalp repertoires also include resident alphabeta T cells from normal skin. Across lesional scalp, and particularly alopecia totalis/universalis, clonality surpassed that of normal scalp.

Once RNA had been extracted, it was reverse transcribed into cDNA to act as the sequencing template. Here immunoSEQ multiplex PCR was the method, and the copy in TCRdb shows in-frame clones only, minus some. Of about 200,000 clones detected, approximately 53% appear once; the ten largest clones hold 4.9%. Germline V gene lookup returns CDR1 MGHRA and CDR2 YSYEKL. The CDR3 has 13 residues. This clone has a single count. Antigen specificity is unknown. Its ends do not fully match the called genes, so a read error is possible. CD4+ and CD8+ T cells were sorted from PBMCs stained for CD3, CD4 and CD8. Sample: CD8+ T cells sorted from blood. The TCR originated in a human donor in good health. The V call is TRBV4-1, the J call TRBJ2-3; no clear D. The DNA for the CDR3 is TGCGCCAGCAGTCAAGAGAGTAGGGATACGCAGTATTTT. Protein sequence: CASSQESRDTQYF.